These 9 T cell receptor beta chains originate from one sample sequenced in a study of blood T cell repertoires in COVID-19. The protocol was immunoSEQ multiplex PCR, while the TCRdb copy is restricted to in-frame clones and leaves out a portion. The data hold 300,000 to 350,000 clones, with around nine tenths observed a single time. The source material was PBMCs or T cells enriched from blood (not recorded which). The source of these receptors is a woman in her twenties or thirties who had been exposed to COVID-19.

The chain recombines TRBV28 with TRBJ1-5, with D possibly matching TRBD1 (5 bases). Per germline, CDR1 MDHEN and CDR2 SYDVKM. The CDR3 is 17 residues long. V lost 7 bases, J lost 1 base, and 20 bases lay in between. The CDR3 bases are TGTGCCAGCACCCCCCTTGCAGGGAAGGTCAGCAATCAGCCCCAGCATTTT. Its protein is CASTPLAGKVSNQPQHF. Together with reference TRBV28 and TRBJ1-5, the CDR3 gives the full variable domain: DVKVTQSSRYLVKRTGEKVFLECVQDMDHENMFWYRQDPGLGLRLIYFSYDVKMKEKGDIPEGYSVSREKKERFSLILESASTNQTSMYLCASTPLAGKVSNQPQHFGDGTRLSIL.

V is TRBV18 and J is TRBJ2-1; 7 nucleotides match TRBD1. Germline CDR1 KGHSH, CDR2 LQKENI. V shed 5 bases, J shed 10 bases, and the junction held 5 bases outside the gene matches. The length of the CDR3 is 12 residues. CDR3 nucleotide sequence: TGTGCCAGCTCATTACAGGACAGGGAGCAGTTCTTC. Protein: CASSLQDREQFF.

The rearrangement uses TRBV5-1 and TRBJ2-7; TRBD2 agrees at 8 bases. V lost 4 bases and J lost 5; bases outside the gene matches: 11. Germline V gene lookup returns CDR1 SGHRS and CDR2 YFSETQ. The CDR3 consists of 15 residues. The CDR3 coding sequence is TGCGCCAGCAGCCCGAGCCTAGCGGGCTTCCACGAGCAGTACTTC. Translating it yields CASSPSLAGFHEQYF.

The chain carries TRBV5-8 and TRBJ2-2; TRBD2 aligns across 9 bases. Germline CDR1 and CDR2: SGHTS and YDEGEE. CDR3 length: 16 residues. The V gene end was trimmed by 0 bases and the J gene end by 6 bases; junction bases not matched to a gene: 6. In DNA form, the CDR3 reads TGTGCCAGCAGCTTGGCGTTAGCGGGAGTTTCCGGGGAGCTGTTTTTT. Residues: CASSLALAGVSGELFF. The whole variable domain, remainder taken from reference TRBV5-8 and TRBJ2-2, is EAGVTQSPTHLIKTRGQQATLRCSPISGHTSVYWYQQALGLGLQFLLWYDEGEERNRGNFPPRFSGRQFPNYSSELNVNALELEDSALYLCASSLALAGVSGELFFGEGSRLTVL.

This clone has just a few counts. The chain combines TRBV7-3 with TRBJ1-2; maybe TRBD1 (6 bases). Germline V gene data show CDR1 as SGHTA and CDR2 as FQGTGA. The CDR3 totals 15 residues. Trimming removed 2 bases at V and 4 bases at J, with 14 bases between. Here the CDR3 reads CASSLGPGESYGYTF. The CDR3 nucleotides read TGTGCCAGCAGCTTAGGTCCAGGGGAGAGCTATGGCTACACCTTC. Looking up the rest from reference TRBV7-3 and TRBJ1-2 gives the full variable domain: GAGVSQTPSNKVTEKGKYVELRCDPISGHTALYWYRQSLGQGPEFLIYFQGTGAADDSGLPNDRFFAVRPEGSVSTLKIQRTERGDSAVYLCASSLGPGESYGYTFGSGTRLTVV.

This CDR3 is CASSMTGGHNEQFF. The DNA of the CDR3 is TGTGCCAGTAGTATGACAGGGGGACACAATGAGCAGTTCTTC. The V and J genes are TRBV19 and TRBJ2-1, with TRBD1 identical over 9 bases. Germline CDR1 reads LNHDA; CDR2 reads SQIVND (reference sequence). Trimming removed 3 bases from V and 5 bases from J; junction bases left unmatched: 2. This CDR3 has 14 residues.

The J gene is TRBJ1-6, the V gene TRBV7-2; D remains ambiguous. Looked up from germline, CDR1 is SGHTA and CDR2 is FQGNSA. The CDR3 is 12 amino acids. Trimming left V 2 bases short and J 6 bases short, with 2 bases between. CDR3 sequence: CASSLLNSPLHF. The CDR3 coding sequence is TGTGCCAGCAGCTTACTTAATTCACCCCTCCACTTT.

The V gene is TRBV27, the J gene TRBJ1-5; TRBD1 matches at 8 bases. This CDR3 is 15 amino acids long. Germline V gene data show CDR1 as MNHEY and CDR2 as SMNVEV (reference sequence). Trimming took 5 bases from V and 1 from J; bases not matched to a gene: 4. CDR3 sequence: CASSAWTGSNQPQHF. CDR3 nucleotides: TGTGCCAGCAGTGCCTGGACAGGGAGCAATCAGCCCCAGCATTTT.

The gene calls are TRBV9 and TRBJ2-7, with TRBD1 as a possible D gene (6 bases). The V gene lost 5 bases and the J gene lost 2 bases, with 11 bases spanning the gap. Germline V gene lookup returns CDR1 SGDLS and CDR2 YYNGEE. CDR3 size: 13 residues. CDR3 in DNA: TGTGCCAGCAGTCAGGGACATCCCTACGAGCAGTACTTC. This codes for CASSQGHPYEQYF. Full variable domain (remainder filled in from reference TRBV9 and TRBJ2-7): DSGVTQTPKHLITATGQRVTLRCSPRSGDLSVYWYQQSLDQGLQFLIQYYNGEERAKGNILERFSAQQFPDLHSELNLSSLELGDSALYFCASSQGHPYEQYFGPGTRLTVT.